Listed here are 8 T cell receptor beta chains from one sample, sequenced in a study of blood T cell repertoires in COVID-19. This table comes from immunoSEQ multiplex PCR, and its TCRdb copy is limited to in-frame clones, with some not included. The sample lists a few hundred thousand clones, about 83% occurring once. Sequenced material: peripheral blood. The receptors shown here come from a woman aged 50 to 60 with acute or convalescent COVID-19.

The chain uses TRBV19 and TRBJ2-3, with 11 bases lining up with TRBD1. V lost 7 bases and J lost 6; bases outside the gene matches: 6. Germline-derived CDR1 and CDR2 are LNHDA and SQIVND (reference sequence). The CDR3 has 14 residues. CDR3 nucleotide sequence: TGTGCCAGTAAAGGGGACAGGGGGACGGATACGCAGTATTTT. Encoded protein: CASKGDRGTDTQYF.

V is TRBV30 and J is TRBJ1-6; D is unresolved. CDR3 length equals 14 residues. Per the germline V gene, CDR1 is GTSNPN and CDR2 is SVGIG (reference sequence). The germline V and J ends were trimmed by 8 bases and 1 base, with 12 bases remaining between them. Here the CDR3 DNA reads TGTGCCACCCTCGGGGAATCCTATAATTCACCCCTCCACTTT. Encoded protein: CATLGESYNSPLHF.

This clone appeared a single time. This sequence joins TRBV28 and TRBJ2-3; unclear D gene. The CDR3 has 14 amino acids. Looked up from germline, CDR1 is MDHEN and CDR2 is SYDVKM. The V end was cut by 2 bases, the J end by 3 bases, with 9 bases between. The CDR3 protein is CASSLMRSTDTQYF. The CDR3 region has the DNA TGTGCCAGCAGTTTAATGAGGAGTACAGATACGCAGTATTTT.

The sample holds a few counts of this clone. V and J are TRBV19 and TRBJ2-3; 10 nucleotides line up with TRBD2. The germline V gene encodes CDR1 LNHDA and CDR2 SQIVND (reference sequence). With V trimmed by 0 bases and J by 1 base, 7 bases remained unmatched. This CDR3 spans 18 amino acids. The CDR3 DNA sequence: TGTGCCAGTAGTATAGATCATTTAGGACTAGCGGGCACAGATACGCAGTATTTT. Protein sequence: CASSIDHLGLAGTDTQYF.

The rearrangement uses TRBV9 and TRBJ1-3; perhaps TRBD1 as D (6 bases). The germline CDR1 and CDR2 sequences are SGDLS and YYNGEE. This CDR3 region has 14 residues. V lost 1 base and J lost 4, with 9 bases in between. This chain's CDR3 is CASSVTGPGNTIYF. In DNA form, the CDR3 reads TGTGCCAGCAGCGTAACAGGGCCCGGAAACACCATATATTTT. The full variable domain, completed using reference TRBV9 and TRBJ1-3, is DSGVTQTPKHLITATGQRVTLRCSPRSGDLSVYWYQQSLDQGLQFLIQYYNGEERAKGNILERFSAQQFPDLHSELNLSSLELGDSALYFCASSVTGPGNTIYFGEGSWLTVV.

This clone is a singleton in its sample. The CDR3 loop is CASSESGGQINEKLFF. CDR3 DNA sequence: TGTGCCAGTAGTGAATCCGGGGGACAGATTAATGAAAAACTGTTTTTT. This rearrangement joins TRBV19 to TRBJ1-4, with 7 bases matching TRBD1. J gave up 4 bases and V 5 bases, and 10 bases lay outside the gene matches. Per germline, CDR1 LNHDA and CDR2 SQIVND (reference sequence). The length of the CDR3 is 16 residues. Variable domain in full (rest from reference TRBV19 and TRBJ1-4): DGGITQSPKYLFRKEGQNVTLSCEQNLNHDAMYWYRQDPGQGLRLIYYSQIVNDFQKGDIAEGYSVSREKKESFPLTVTSAQKNPTAFYLCASSESGGQINEKLFFGSGTQLSVL.

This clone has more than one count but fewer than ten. Here the CDR3 reads CASSRQGVTGNTIYF. In DNA, the CDR3 is TGTGCCAGCAGTAGACAGGGAGTCACTGGAAACACCATATATTTT. The rearrangement uses TRBV6-5 and TRBJ1-3, with 7 positions matching TRBD1. The CDR3 length is 15 residues. The junction had 6 bases not matched to a gene; V was cut back by 5 bases and J by 2 bases. CDR1 is MNHEY, CDR2 SVGAGI, per germline.

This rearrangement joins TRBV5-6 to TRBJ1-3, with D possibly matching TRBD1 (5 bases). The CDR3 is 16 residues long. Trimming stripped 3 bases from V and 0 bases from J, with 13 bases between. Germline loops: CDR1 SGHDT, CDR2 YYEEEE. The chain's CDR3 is CASSSQRGYSGNTIYF. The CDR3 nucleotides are TGTGCCAGCAGCTCCCAAAGGGGCTACTCTGGAAACACCATATATTTT.